These 10 T cell receptor beta chains share one sample of origin, sequenced in a study of blood T cells in healthy people across ages. The use of a sample-barcoded 5' primer and a J-beta primer mix characterized a second PCR of roughly 6 to 11 cycles. Via MiXCR, TCRdb re-called the 5' RACE reads, giving one row per CDR3 protein. The data show about 650,000 distinct CDR3 sequences, under 65% seen once. The sample was blood. The source is an elderly woman in good health.

J is TRBJ1-6 and V is TRBV11-2; 7 bases line up with TRBD1. V dropped 3 bases and J dropped 6; count of bases not matched to a gene: 5. Per germline, CDR1 SGHAT and CDR2 FQNNGV. CDR3 size: 15 residues. CDR3 sequence reads: CASSLGDSPNSPLHF. In nucleotides, the CDR3 is TGTGCCAGCAGCTTGGGGGACAGTCCTAATTCACCCCTCCACTTT.

This clonotype was detected a few times. The V call is TRBV7-2, the J call TRBJ1-2; 7 nucleotides align to TRBD1. Germline assignment: CDR1 SGHTA and CDR2 FQGNSA. The CDR3 has 15 amino acids. V shed 5 bases, J shed 8 bases, and the junction held 14 bases outside the gene matches. CDR3 nucleotides: TGTGCCAGCAGCCCGGGGGGGGACAGAATGAGGGGCTACACCTTC. Amino acids: CASSPGGDRMRGYTF.

Of note for this clonotype: A read error may be the cause here, since a much bigger clone is one base away. This sequence joins TRBV10-3 and TRBJ2-3; a possible D gene is TRBD2 (7 bases). There are 16 residues in the CDR3. Germline CDR1 is ENHRY and CDR2 is SYGVKD. CDR3 DNA sequence: TGTGCCGTGAGGGGGGGATATACGTCTCACACAGATACGCGGTATTTT. Protein: CAVRGGYTSHTDTRYF.

This clonotype was seen ten or more times. V is TRBV3-1 and J is TRBJ2-1; the match to TRBD2 covers 7 bases. This CDR3 region has 15 residues. The V segment lost 2 bases and the J segment 0 bases; nucleotides outside the gene matches: 1. The germline V gene encodes CDR1 LGHDT and CDR2 YNNKEL (reference sequence). The CDR3 region has the DNA TGTGCCAGCAGCCAAACTAGCGTCTCCTACAATGAGCAGTTCTTC. Its protein product is CASSQTSVSYNEQFF.

In the case of this clonotype: Compared with germline, one end of the junction differs, possibly owing to a read error. The chain employs TRBV27 and TRBJ2-1, with D perhaps matching TRBD1 (6 bases). The CDR3 is 15 amino acids. The V gene's germline CDR1 is MNHEY and CDR2 SMNVEV (reference sequence). The CDR3 is CASSDRGRGRNEQFF. CDR3 nucleotides: TGCGCCAGCAGTGACCGGGGCAGGGGACGGAATGAGCAGTTCTTC.

The chain recombines TRBV28 with TRBJ2-2; 8 nucleotides agree with TRBD1. The trim removed 3 bases at V and 7 bases at J, leaving 10 bases unmatched. Germline V CDR1 and CDR2: MDHEN, SYDVKM. This CDR3 comprises 16 residues. CDR3 protein: CASSLKRTGLGGELFF. The DNA of the CDR3 is TGTGCCAGCAGTTTGAAGAGGACAGGGCTTGGCGGGGAGCTGTTTTTT. The full variable domain, in which reference TRBV28 and TRBJ2-2 provide the parts outside the CDR3, is DVKVTQSSRYLVKRTGEKVFLECVQDMDHENMFWYRQDPGLGLRLIYFSYDVKMKEKGDIPEGYSVSREKKERFSLILESASTNQTSMYLCASSLKRTGLGGELFFGEGSRLTVL.

There are a few counts of this clonotype. The chain combines TRBV12-3 or TRBV12-4 with TRBJ1-5; no clear D gene. Deletions cut 5 bases from V and 3 bases from J, with 17 bases between. This CDR3 region has 16 residues. CDR3 DNA sequence: TGTGCCAGCAGTACAGAGCCGACGACCCCCAATCAGCCCCAGCATTTT. It encodes CASSTEPTTPNQPQHF.

This clonotype was seen ten or more times. The V and J genes are TRBV28 and TRBJ2-1; D uncertain. This CDR3 region has 11 residues. V was cut by 6 bases and J by 9 bases, with 9 bases left in between. Germline CDR1 is MDHEN and CDR2 is SYDVKM. The CDR3 spells CASSRGREQFF. Written as DNA, the CDR3 is TGTGCCAGCAGCCGAGGTCGTGAGCAGTTCTTC.

V and J are TRBV7-3 and TRBJ2-5; 10 nucleotides align to TRBD1. This CDR3 has 17 residues. V lost 1 base to trimming and J lost 0 bases; unmatched junction nucleotides: 5. Germline CDR1 SGHTA, CDR2 FQGTGA. The CDR3 region is CASSLKRTGGHQETQYF. The DNA of the CDR3 is TGTGCCAGCAGCTTAAAGAGGACAGGGGGACACCAAGAGACCCAGTACTTC.

This clonotype was detected many times. The rearrangement joins TRBV18 to TRBJ2-1; 11 nucleotides agree with TRBD2. Trimming removed 3 bases from V and 10 bases from J; junction bases left unmatched: 5. The CDR3 runs to 14 residues. Per the germline V gene, CDR1 is KGHSH and CDR2 is LQKENI. Written as DNA, the CDR3 is TGTGCCAGCTCACCGGGGCTAGCGGGAGGAGAGCAGTTCTTC. It specifies CASSPGLAGGEQFF.